The TCR beta chain under discussion was sequenced for a study of blood T cell repertoires in COVID-19. For the study at large: Samples taken during acute and convalescent COVID-19 were collected in the United States, Italy and Spain. Sources were T cells, B-cell-depleted T cells, or PBMCs; the material itself was cDNA or gDNA.

This CDR3 has 11 amino acids. Germline V CDR1 and CDR2: SGHRS, YFSETQ. Trimming removed 6 bases at V and 3 bases at J, with 6 bases between. Data came from immunoSEQ multiplex PCR; TCRdb stores just in-frame clones and leaves some out. The sample shows around 23,000 clones, 80% to 95% of them seen only once. Sequenced sample: peripheral blood. V usage is TRBV5-1 and J usage is TRBJ1-1; D possibly corresponds to TRBD1 (6 bases). The TCR originated in a human donor in a cohort sampled during active COVID-19. DNA of the CDR3: TGCGCCAGCACAGGGGACACTGAAGCTTTCTTT. Protein: CASTGDTEAFF.